A selection of T cell receptor beta chains follows, all from one sample in a study of CD8+CD57+ T cells in acquired aplastic anemia. TCRdb reprocessed the reads via MiXCR and lists one record per CDR3 protein. Seen here are about 120,000 distinct CDR3 sequences, approximately 40% observed once, and the top ten hold about 2.7%. The sample comprised sorted CD4+, CD8+, or CD8+CD57+ T cells (not recorded which) from PBMCs. All receptors come from a human donor with aplastic anemia. Both conserved end residues are part of each CDR3. D genes are given only for firm matches. Some rows have no size entry. The others give once, few or many, or a class for an expanded clone.

DNA | CDR3 | D | V | length | J | size
TGTGCCAGCAGTCCTACATCTTTAAACACCATATATTTT | CASSPTSLNTIYF | - | TRBV6-1 | 13 | TRBJ1-3 | many
TGTGCCAGCAGCTTAACAGGGACTGGGGCCAACGTCCTGACTTTC | CASSLTGTGANVLTF | - | TRBV7-2 | 15 | TRBJ2-6 | -
TGTGCCAGCTCACTCCGACAGGGGAGTACTAACTATGGCTACACCTTC | CASSLRQGSTNYGYTF | TRBD1 | TRBV18 | 16 | TRBJ1-2 | -
TGCAGCGTGGATACTAGCGGGGGGGTCCGCTCCTACAATGAGCAGTTCTTC | CSVDTSGGVRSYNEQFF | TRBD2 | TRBV29-1 | 17 | TRBJ2-1 | -
TGTGCCAGCTCGGCTTGGAGCGCACAGGGAGAGACGCAGTATTTT | CASSAWSAQGETQYF | - | TRBV18 | 15 | TRBJ2-3 | few
TGCGCCAGCAGCCCCGGTGGGGGCCCCGTAGCCAAAGACATTCAGTACTTC | CASSPGGGPVAKDIQYF | - | TRBV5-1 | 17 | TRBJ2-4 | once
TGTGCCAGCAGTACCACGTATGGCTACACCTTC | CASSTTYGYTF | - | TRBV7-9 | 11 | TRBJ1-2 | few
TGTGCCAGCAGTGGTACGCTAGCGGGATACAATGAGCAGTTCTTC | CASSGTLAGYNEQFF | TRBD2 | TRBV2 | 15 | TRBJ2-1 | -
TGCAGTGCTACCTCCGGGACAGGGGGTTTATTTAGCAATCAGCCCCAGCATTTT | CSATSGTGGLFSNQPQHF | TRBD1 | TRBV20-1 | 18 | TRBJ1-5 | -
TGTGCCAGCAGTGGTCAACTCCAGGGGGGCTACACCTTC | CASSGQLQGGYTF | - | TRBV2 | 13 | TRBJ1-2 | once
TGTGCCAGCAGCTTGGACAGGCGAGAGTACGAGCAGTACTTC | CASSLDRREYEQYF | - | TRBV5-5 | 14 | TRBJ2-7 | -
TGTGCCAGTAGTACCCCTCCCGGAGGCTACACCTTC | CASSTPPGGYTF | - | TRBV19 | 12 | TRBJ1-2 | -
TGTGCCACCAGAGAGACAGGGACTAATGTCGGCTACACCTTC | CATRETGTNVGYTF | TRBD1 | TRBV24-1 | 14 | TRBJ1-2 | -
TGTGCCAGCAGTTTAGGAGGGCGGGGGCGGCGGGAGACCCAGTACTTC | CASSLGGRGRRETQYF | - | TRBV12-3/TRBV12-4 | 16 | TRBJ2-5 | many
TGTGCCAGCAGTGTGAAAGAGACCCAGTACTTC | CASSVKETQYF | - | TRBV6-1 | 11 | TRBJ2-5 | few
TGCGCCAGCAGTGATAGCGGGGGCACAGATACGCAGTATTTT | CASSDSGGTDTQYF | TRBD2 | TRBV10-1 | 14 | TRBJ2-3 | -
TGTGCCAGCAGTGAACAGGGCTCTGGAAACACCATATATTTT | CASSEQGSGNTIYF | - | TRBV2 | 14 | TRBJ1-3 | -
TGCGCCAGCAGTACAGGGTTTACCAATGAAAAACTGTTTTTT | CASSTGFTNEKLFF | - | TRBV10-2 | 14 | TRBJ1-4 | -
TGTGCCAGCAGCAGACTAGCGGGGGGCCTCCTGAACACCGGGGAGCTGTTTTTT | CASSRLAGGLLNTGELFF | TRBD2 | TRBV11-2 | 18 | TRBJ2-2 | -
TGTGCCAGCAGCTCGGGACAGGGTGGTCAGCCCCAGCATTTT | CASSSGQGGQPQHF | TRBD1 | TRBV5-6 | 14 | TRBJ1-5 | many
TGTGCCAGCAGCCCAAACAGGGATGAAAAACTGTTTTTT | CASSPNRDEKLFF | - | TRBV14 | 13 | TRBJ1-4 | many
TGCAGCGTTTCAGGGGGTCGCTCTTACGAGCAGTACTTC | CSVSGGRSYEQYF | TRBD1 | TRBV29-1 | 13 | TRBJ2-7 | -
TGTGCCAGCAGCCAAGACGCCGGGGGTATCTTTCAGTACTTC | CASSQDAGGIFQYF | - | TRBV3-1 | 14 | TRBJ2-7 | -
TGTGCCAGCAGCTTAGGAGCGGGTCCCCAGGGGGAGCAGTACTTC | CASSLGAGPQGEQYF | - | TRBV7-9 | 15 | TRBJ2-7 | -
TGCAGCGTGGGGGACAGTGGCAATCAGCCCCAGCATTTT | CSVGDSGNQPQHF | TRBD1 | TRBV29-1 | 13 | TRBJ1-5 | many
TGTGCCAGCAGCCCCGGGGTCGGTGGGGAGCAGTTCTTC | CASSPGVGGEQFF | - | TRBV7-9 | 13 | TRBJ2-1 | once
TGTGCTTCATCGGAAAGCGGGCCGGGCACCGGGGAGCTGTTTTTT | CASSESGPGTGELFF | - | TRBV19 | 15 | TRBJ2-2 | many
TGCAGTGCTAGAACTCGACCCATTCGGGACGAGCAGTACTTC | CSARTRPIRDEQYF | - | TRBV20-1 | 14 | TRBJ2-7 | many
TGTGCCAGCAGTTTGAAGACAGGGCGCTCGGGTAATTCACCCCTCCACTTT | CASSLKTGRSGNSPLHF | TRBD1 | TRBV12-3/TRBV12-4 | 17 | TRBJ1-6 | -
TGTGCCAGCAGCTTAGGGCGGGACAGGGGAGAGGAAAAACTGTTTTTT | CASSLGRDRGEEKLFF | TRBD1 | TRBV7-8 | 16 | TRBJ1-4 | -
TGTGCCAGCAGCTACGACGGAGGCTATGGCTACACCTTC | CASSYDGGYGYTF | - | TRBV7-9 | 13 | TRBJ1-2 | few
TGTGCCAGCAGCCCCCGGGCCTCGAACACCGGGGAGCTGTTTTTT | CASSPRASNTGELFF | - | TRBV9 | 15 | TRBJ2-2 | -
TGTGCCAGCAGTTTTGGCACCTCCTACGAGCAGTACTTC | CASSFGTSYEQYF | - | TRBV27 | 13 | TRBJ2-7 | many
TGTGCTAGTGGGGATGTGGGCAGACAGGATAGGTCTGATTTTAGTCAGCCCCAGCATTTT | CASGDVGRQDRSDFSQPQHF | - | TRBV12-5 | 20 | TRBJ1-5 | -
TGTGCCAGCAGCAGGGGACTAGCGGAGGGAGAGACCCAGTACTTC | CASSRGLAEGETQYF | TRBD2 | TRBV7-9 | 15 | TRBJ2-5 | -
TGTGCCATCAGTCGACAGGAGAGGGGGGGAGACCAGTACTTC | CAISRQERGGDQYF | - | TRBV10-3 | 14 | TRBJ2-5 | -
TGTGCCAGCAAGGCCAAAACTTTCGGGGAGCTGTTTTTT | CASKAKTFGELFF | - | TRBV6-2/TRBV6-3 | 13 | TRBJ2-2 | few
TGTGCCAGCAGCTTGGGACTGCGGGGGGGGCAGACAGATACGCAGTATTTT | CASSLGLRGGQTDTQYF | TRBD2 | TRBV5-4 | 17 | TRBJ2-3 | -
TGTGCCAGCAGCTTGGCTTCAGGTTCCCATGCTAACTATGGCTACACCTTC | CASSLASGSHANYGYTF | - | TRBV5-6 | 17 | TRBJ1-2 | -
TGTGCCAGCAGGTACAGAATCCGATCCTACGAGCAGTACTTC | CASRYRIRSYEQYF | - | TRBV27 | 14 | TRBJ2-7 | many
TGTGCCAGTAGTAAGGATAACCCCTACGAGCAGTACTTC | CASSKDNPYEQYF | - | TRBV19 | 13 | TRBJ2-7 | many
TGTGCCAGCAGCCAAGCCGTACCGGGACTCTACACAGATACGCAGTATTTT | CASSQAVPGLYTDTQYF | - | TRBV4-2 | 17 | TRBJ2-3 | many
TGTGCCAGTAGTAAGGGTAGGGAAAGAGCAGATACGCAGTATTTT | CASSKGRERADTQYF | - | TRBV19 | 15 | TRBJ2-3 | -
TGCAGTGCTGGCCTGGGGACAGGGGGGGAGACCCAGTACTTC | CSAGLGTGGETQYF | TRBD1 | TRBV20-1 | 14 | TRBJ2-5 | -
TGTGCCAGTAGTATGACAGAGCAAGAGACCCAGTACTTC | CASSMTEQETQYF | - | TRBV19 | 13 | TRBJ2-5 | few
TGTGCCAGCACCCGCAAGGGTCAGTTCCTGAACACTGAAGCTTTCTTT | CASTRKGQFLNTEAFF | - | TRBV6-1 | 16 | TRBJ1-1 | medium-sized
TGTGCCAGCAAGGGACAGGGGGGGGCGAATCAGCCCCAGCATTTT | CASKGQGGANQPQHF | TRBD1 | TRBV2 | 15 | TRBJ1-5 | many
TGTGCCAGCTCACCACGGTTGAGGGAGACCCAGTACTTC | CASSPRLRETQYF | - | TRBV18 | 13 | TRBJ2-5 | many
TGTGCCACCTCTATAAACAGGGTATCCCAAAGTCCCACTGAAGCTTTCTTT | CATSINRVSQSPTEAFF | - | TRBV10-3 | 17 | TRBJ1-1 | once
TGTGCCAGCAGCTTAGTACTTTCCAATGAGCAGTTCTTC | CASSLVLSNEQFF | - | TRBV7-2 | 13 | TRBJ2-1 | few
TGTGCCAGCAGTACAGATGGTCGAAACACCATATATTTT | CASSTDGRNTIYF | - | TRBV2 | 13 | TRBJ1-3 | -
TGTGCCAGCAGTTTAAAAAGGGGGGGGAACAGGGAGCGCAATCAGCCCCAGCATTTT | CASSLKRGGNRERNQPQHF | - | TRBV28 | 19 | TRBJ1-5 | -
TGTGCCACCAGCGGTGGTACCGGGACGGAGAACACTGAAGCTTTCTTT | CATSGGTGTENTEAFF | - | TRBV15 | 16 | TRBJ1-1 | once
TGTGCCATCAGTGTGAAGCGGGGCCACACAGATACGCAGTATTTT | CAISVKRGHTDTQYF | TRBD2 | TRBV10-3 | 15 | TRBJ2-3 | -
TGCAGCGTTCTGGGCGGGAGAAGCACAGATACGCAGTATTTT | CSVLGGRSTDTQYF | TRBD2 | TRBV29-1 | 14 | TRBJ2-3 | -
TGTGCCAGCAGCTTGGTTCCCGGGACGATCGGCGACTACACCTTC | CASSLVPGTIGDYTF | - | TRBV5-1 | 15 | TRBJ1-2 | -
TGTGCCAGCAGGGGCAGGGGCGAGGAGACCCAGTACTTC | CASRGRGEETQYF | - | TRBV2 | 13 | TRBJ2-5 | -
TGTGCCAGTAGTAGGCAGGGGGAGACCCAGTACTTC | CASSRQGETQYF | - | TRBV19 | 12 | TRBJ2-5 | few
TGTGCCAGCAGTAGGAAAACGGGAAGGAACACCGGGGAGCTGTTTTTT | CASSRKTGRNTGELFF | - | TRBV12-3/TRBV12-4 | 16 | TRBJ2-2 | many
TGTGCCAGCAGTGAACGGGAGGCGAACACCGGGGAGCGGTTTTTT | CASSEREANTGERFF | TRBD2 | TRBV2 | 15 | TRBJ2-2 | -